The T cell receptor (beta chain) described here comes from a study of shared T cell receptors in the human thymus. Measured with immunoSEQ multiplex PCR; TCRdb has only the in-frame clones, and not every one. The data show 630,000 or so clones, around 87% seen once. These data were also reused for a study on human thymus T cells. Per that paper: Those donating were healthy Finnish infants in corrective surgery for congenital heart defects. Thymus pieces cut out during corrective heart surgery were the tissue that was used. Thymic TCR repertoires of unrelated people reportedly overlapped highly.

The TCR was taken from a boy younger than two with a congenital heart defect. The sample comprised thymocytes.

The chain's CDR3 is CASSQDRRALGPHGYTF. As DNA, the CDR3 is TGCGCCAGCAGCCAAGATAGGAGGGCCCTTGGACCCCATGGCTACACCTTC. The V and J genes are TRBV4-3 and TRBJ1-2, with D unclear. V lost 0 bases and J 6 bases, leaving 20 bases between the germline ends. Germline values: CDR1 LGHNA, CDR2 YSLEER. The CDR3 has 17 amino acids.